This TCR beta chain was observed in a study of Ad26.COV2.S vaccination and SARS-CoV-2 variants. Clones were sequenced by immunoSEQ multiplex PCR, and TCRdb holds only the in-frame ones, with some missing. The data show 380,000 or so clones, less than 90% seen once. Sample treatment: roughly 20 received Ad26.COV2.S at low or high dose, single or two shots; about 5 received placebo; per-sample allocation not given. After the first vaccine or placebo injection, samples were drawn on day 63. The V gene's germline CDR1 is MNHEY and CDR2 SVGEGT. CDR3 length: 16 residues. The ends lost 3 bases at V and 6 bases at J; junction bases unmatched: 10.

The V gene is TRBV6-2 or TRBV6-3, the J gene TRBJ1-1; the match to TRBD1 covers 10 bases. This TCR derives from a person aged 18 to 65 who received the Ad26.COV2.S COVID-19 vaccine or a placebo. Material: peripheral blood, obtained in a trial of Ad26.COV2.S vaccine versus placebo. The CDR3 region is CASSYGTGEAYPEAFF. Written as DNA, the CDR3 is TGTGCCAGCAGTTATGGGACAGGGGAGGCGTACCCTGAAGCTTTCTTT.